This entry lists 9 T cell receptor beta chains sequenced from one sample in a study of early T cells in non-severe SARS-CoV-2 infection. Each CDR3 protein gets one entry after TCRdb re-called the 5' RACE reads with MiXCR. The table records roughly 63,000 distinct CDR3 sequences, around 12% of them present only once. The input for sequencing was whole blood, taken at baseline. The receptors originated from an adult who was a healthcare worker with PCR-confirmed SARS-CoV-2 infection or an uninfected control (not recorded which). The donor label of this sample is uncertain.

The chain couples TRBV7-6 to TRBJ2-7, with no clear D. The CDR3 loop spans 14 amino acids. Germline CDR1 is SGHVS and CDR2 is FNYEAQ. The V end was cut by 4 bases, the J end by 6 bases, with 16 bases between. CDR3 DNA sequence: TGTGCCAGCAGCTCCCTTCCGGTATCAGGCGAGCAGTACGTC. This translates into CASSSLPVSGEQYV.

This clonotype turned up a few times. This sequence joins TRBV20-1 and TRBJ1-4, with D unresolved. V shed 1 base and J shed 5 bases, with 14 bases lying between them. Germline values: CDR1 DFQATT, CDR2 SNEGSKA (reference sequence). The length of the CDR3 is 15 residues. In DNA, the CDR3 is TGCAGTGCTAGAGGGTCCCGAAAACTAAATGAAAAACTGTTTTTT. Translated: CSARGSRKLNEKLFF.

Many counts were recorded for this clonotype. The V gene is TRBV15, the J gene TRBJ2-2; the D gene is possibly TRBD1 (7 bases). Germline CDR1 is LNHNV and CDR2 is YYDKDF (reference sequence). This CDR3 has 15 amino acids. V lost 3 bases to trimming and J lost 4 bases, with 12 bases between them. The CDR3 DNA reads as TGTGCCACCAGCAGGGGAGGACAGGCCACCGGGGAGCTGTTTTTT. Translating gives CATSRGGQATGELFF. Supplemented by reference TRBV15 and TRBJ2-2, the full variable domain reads DAMVIQNPRYQVTQFGKPVTLSCSQTLNHNVMYWYQQKSSQAPKLLFHYYDKDFNNEADTPDNFQSRRPNTSFCFLDIRSPGLGDTAMYLCATSRGGQATGELFFGEGSRLTVL.

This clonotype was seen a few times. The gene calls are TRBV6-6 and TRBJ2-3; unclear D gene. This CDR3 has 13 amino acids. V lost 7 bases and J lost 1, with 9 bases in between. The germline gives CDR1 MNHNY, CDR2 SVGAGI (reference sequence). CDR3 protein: CASTGQGTDTQYF. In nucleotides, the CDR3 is TGTGCCAGCACCGGGCAGGGCACAGATACGCAGTATTTT.

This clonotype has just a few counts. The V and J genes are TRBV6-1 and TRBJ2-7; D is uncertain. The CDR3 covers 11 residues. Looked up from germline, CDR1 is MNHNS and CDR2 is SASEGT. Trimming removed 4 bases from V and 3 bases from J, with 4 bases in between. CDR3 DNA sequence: TGTGCCAGCAGTGCCTACTACGAGCAGTACTTC. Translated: CASSAYYEQYF.

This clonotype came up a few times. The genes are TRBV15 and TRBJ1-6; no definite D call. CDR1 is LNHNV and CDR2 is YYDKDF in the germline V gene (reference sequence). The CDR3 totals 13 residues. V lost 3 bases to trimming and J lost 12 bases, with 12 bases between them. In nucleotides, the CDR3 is TGTGCCACCAGCAGCACTCTGGGTGTACCCCTCCACTTT. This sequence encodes CATSSTLGVPLHF.

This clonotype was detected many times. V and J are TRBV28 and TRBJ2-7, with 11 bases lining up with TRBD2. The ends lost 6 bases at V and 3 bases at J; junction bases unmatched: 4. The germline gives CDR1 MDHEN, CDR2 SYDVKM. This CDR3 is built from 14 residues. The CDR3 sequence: CASSRGTSGYEQYV. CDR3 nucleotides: TGTGCCAGCAGCCGAGGGACTAGCGGCTACGAGCAGTACGTC.

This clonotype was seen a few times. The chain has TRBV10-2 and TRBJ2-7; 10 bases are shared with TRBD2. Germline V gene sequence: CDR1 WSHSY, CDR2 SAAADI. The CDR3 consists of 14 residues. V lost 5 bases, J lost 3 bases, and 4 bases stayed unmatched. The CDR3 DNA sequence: TGCGCCAGCAGTCCCCTAGCGGGGGTCTACGAGCAGTACGTC. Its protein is CASSPLAGVYEQYV.

In nucleotides, the CDR3 is TGTGCCAGCAGCCAAACAATAGAGACCCAGTACTTC. Translation: CASSQTIETQYF. The rearrangement links TRBV4-2 to TRBJ2-5; D unresolved. Trimming took 2 bases from V and 4 from J, leaving 5 bases between them. The length of the CDR3 is 12 residues. Per the germline V gene, CDR1 is LGHNA and CDR2 is YNFKEQ.